One sample yielded the 8 T cell receptor beta chains listed below, sequenced in a study of cytomegalovirus exposure and HLA in healthy donors. The table came from immunoSEQ multiplex PCR; TCRdb's copy has only in-frame clones and leaves some out. The sample shows under 300,000 clones, approximately 86% of them seen only once. Sequencing was carried out using PBMCs. The source of these receptors is a woman aged 30 to 39 in good health and CMV-seropositive.

The J gene is TRBJ2-1, the V gene TRBV19; TRBD2 matches at 8 bases. The germline V gene has CDR1 LNHDA and CDR2 SQIVND (reference sequence). This CDR3 comprises 14 residues. The V gene end was trimmed by 9 bases and the J gene end by 3 bases; junction bases not matched to a gene: 7. CDR3: CASQSGSGYNEQFF. In DNA, the CDR3 is TGTGCCAGCCAAAGCGGGAGCGGCTACAATGAGCAGTTCTTC.

The gene calls are TRBV2 and TRBJ2-7; a possible D gene is TRBD2 (5 bases). The germline gives CDR1 SNHLY, CDR2 FYNNEI. The V end lost 4 bases, the J end lost 5 bases, and 21 bases lay between the germline ends. CDR3 size: 16 residues. Here the CDR3 reads CASSVWTGRGVDEQYF. The CDR3 DNA is TGTGCCAGCAGTGTTTGGACGGGGAGAGGCGTGGACGAGCAGTACTTC.

CDR3 bases: TGTGCCAGCAGCTTAACGGGAGAGATATACAATGAGCAGTTCTTC. It specifies CASSLTGEIYNEQFF. The gene calls are TRBV7-2 and TRBJ2-1, with D maybe TRBD2 (6 bases). There are 15 residues in the CDR3. CDR1 SGHTA and CDR2 FQGNSA come from the germline V gene. The V and J ends lost 2 bases and 4 bases respectively, with 12 bases between them.

This chain uses TRBV9 with TRBJ1-3; D may be TRBD1 (6 bases). Germline V CDR1 and CDR2: SGDLS, YYNGEE. V shed 3 bases and J shed 3 bases, with 16 bases lying between them. The CDR3 consists of 16 residues. As DNA, the CDR3 is TGTGCCAGCAGCGAGGGGACCGGGACACATGGAAACACCATATATTTT. Amino acid sequence: CASSEGTGTHGNTIYF.

The chain recombines TRBV5-1 with TRBJ1-2, with 7 bases fitting TRBD1. Germline CDR1 reads SGHRS; CDR2 reads YFSETQ. The CDR3 is made up of 17 amino acids. V shed 0 bases, J shed 3 bases, and the junction held 11 bases outside the gene matches. The CDR3 reads CASSLDGTATLDYGYTF. The DNA of the CDR3 is TGCGCCAGCAGCTTGGATGGGACAGCTACACTGGACTATGGCTACACCTTC.

The chain recombines TRBV6-6 with TRBJ1-2; D possibly corresponds to TRBD1 (5 bases). Trimming shortened V by 5 bases and J by 8 bases, and 9 bases separated the two germline ends. The CDR3 runs 11 residues. The V gene's germline CDR1 is MNHNY and CDR2 SVGAGI (reference sequence). The CDR3 DNA reads TGTGCCAGCAGTCGGGGGGACGGCTACACCTTC. Translated, it gives CASSRGDGYTF.

In this sample, this clone turned up once. The rearrangement links TRBV7-2 to TRBJ2-1; 7 bases align to TRBD2. V lost 1 base, J lost 4 bases, and 10 bases stayed unmatched. The CDR3 sequence is 17 residues long. CDR1 SGHTA and CDR2 FQGNSA come from the germline V gene. The CDR3 DNA reads as TGTGCCAGCAGCTTAGTCGCCGGCGGGAGAGGGTACAATGAGCAGTTCTTC. Protein product: CASSLVAGGRGYNEQFF.

This chain links TRBV5-7 with TRBJ2-6; D is perhaps TRBD2 (6 bases). TRBV5-7 is classed as an ORF, of uncertain function. V dropped 0 bases and J dropped 0 bases, with 10 bases sitting between them. This CDR3 region has 17 residues. CDR3 sequence: CASSLGRAVSGANVLTF. The DNA for the CDR3 is TGTGCCAGCAGCTTGGGGAGGGCAGTCTCTGGGGCCAACGTCCTGACTTTC.